This T cell receptor beta chain was sequenced during a study of T cells in localized non-small cell lung cancer. Study-wide results and caveats: One tumor region alone was sequenced, and heterogeneity therefore remains possible. Adjacent lung tissue had a median roughly 62 of the top 100 clones found in the tumor. Exceeding tumor, uninvolved adjacent lung had the highest T cell clonality.

TCRdb's table, derived via immunoSEQ multiplex PCR, lists solely in-frame clones and lacks some. Of some 2,000 clones in the sample, roughly 28% were seen once. Adjacent lung lacking atypia came from at least 2 cm beyond the tumor margin. By proportion, this clone is medium-sized. Antigen specificity is unknown. V dropped 1 base and J dropped 5; count of bases not matched to a gene: 2. Looked up from germline, CDR1 is MDHEN and CDR2 is SYDVKM. This CDR3 has 15 amino acids. The sequenced sample was normal lung tissue next to the tumor, obtained before any cancer treatment. This rearrangement joins TRBV28 to TRBJ2-4; TRBD1 matches at 10 bases. The source is a woman aged 40 to 75 with stage II lung adenocarcinoma. CDR3 nucleotides: TGTGCCAGCAGTTTATACGACAGGGGGCAAAACATTCAGTACTTC. Encoded protein: CASSLYDRGQNIQYF.